These 11 T cell receptor beta chains originate from one sample sequenced in a study of OX40 agonist ivuxolimab in advanced cancers. TCRdb's copy holds only in-frame clones and misses some; the assay was immunoSEQ multiplex PCR. The sample has tens of thousands of clones; 79% are singletons. This material consisted of CD4+ or CD8+ T cells sorted from blood, taken in a trial of the OX40 agonist ivuxolimab. Receptors originate from an adult with an advanced solid tumor such as melanoma, head and neck, liver or kidney cancer.

The V and J genes are TRBV10-3 and TRBJ1-5; D is unresolved. Per germline, CDR1 ENHRY and CDR2 SYGVKD. The CDR3 covers 13 residues. Trimming left V 5 bases short and J 7 bases short, with 12 bases between. Here the CDR3 DNA reads TGTGCCATCAGTAACGCCGGGTGGCAGCCCCAGCATTTT. It encodes CAISNAGWQPQHF.

J is TRBJ2-3 and V is TRBV7-9; D might be TRBD1 or TRBD2, each matching 6 bases. The CDR3 has 15 residues. Germline V gene lookup returns CDR1 SEHNR and CDR2 FQNEAQ (reference sequence). The V gene lost 5 bases and the J gene lost 6 bases, with 18 bases spanning the gap. CDR3 nucleotide sequence: TGTGCCAGCAGCCCGGGGGCAGGGGAGTGGGATACGCAGTATTTT. Translated: CASSPGAGEWDTQYF.

This chain uses TRBV7-9 with TRBJ2-3; 15 bases are a match to TRBD2. J was trimmed by 3 bases and V by 5 bases; bases with no gene match: 6. This CDR3 is 17 amino acids long. The germline CDR1 and CDR2 sequences are SEHNR and FQNEAQ (reference sequence). The DNA of the CDR3 is TGTGCCAGCAGCCCCGGGACTAGCGGGAGGAGAACAGATACGCAGTATTTT. It is translated as CASSPGTSGRRTDTQYF.

This clone has just a few counts. The chain is built from TRBV4-1 and TRBJ2-7, with D perhaps TRBD1 (5 bases). This CDR3 comprises 12 residues. Germline CDR1 and CDR2: MGHRA and YSYEKL. Between the trimmed V and J ends, which lost 1 base and 4 bases, there was a span of 5 bases. The CDR3 nucleotides are TGCGCCAGCAGCCAAGCAGGGTACGAGCAGTACTTC. Translating gives CASSQAGYEQYF.

The chain is built from TRBV9 and TRBJ2-7; 9 nucleotides agree with TRBD1. Trimming took 0 bases from V and 6 from J; bases not matched to a gene: 4. The CDR3 extends over 14 amino acids. Germline CDR1 and CDR2: SGDLS and YYNGEE. CDR3 in DNA: TGTGCCAGCAGCGTAGGGAGGACAGGGGTCGAGCAGTACTTC. This gives the protein CASSVGRTGVEQYF.

This chain uses TRBV28 with TRBJ1-5; D is ambiguous. Trimming left V 3 bases short and J 2 bases short, with 11 bases between. This CDR3 is built from 15 residues. Germline V gives CDR1 MDHEN, CDR2 SYDVKM. The CDR3 protein is CASSLANERNQPQHF. The DNA of the CDR3 is TGTGCCAGCAGTTTGGCTAATGAGCGCAATCAGCCCCAGCATTTT.

The chain combines TRBV18 with TRBJ2-5; D remains unclear. Trimming removed 0 bases from V and 5 bases from J, with 10 bases in between. CDR3 length: 14 amino acids. From germline, CDR1 is KGHSH and CDR2 LQKENI. The CDR3 DNA follows: TGTGCCAGCTCACCACCGGAAGCGCTGGAGACCCAGTACTTC. Translated: CASSPPEALETQYF. Together with reference TRBV18 and TRBJ2-5, the CDR3 gives the full variable domain: NAGVMQNPRHLVRRRGQEARLRCSPMKGHSHVYWYRQLPEEGLKFMVYLQKENIIDESGMPKERFSAEFPKEGPSILRIQQVVRGDSAAYFCASSPPEALETQYFGPGTRLLVL.

This chain links TRBV4-2 with TRBJ2-3, with D perhaps matching TRBD2 (7 bases). V was cut by 0 bases and J by 5 bases, with 21 bases left in between. CDR1 and CDR2 (germline): LGHNA, YNFKEQ. CDR3 length: 18 residues. The CDR3 DNA follows: TGTGCCAGCAGCCAAGATTCGGCCTCTGGGGGGGGCCAAGATACGCAGTATTTT. Protein sequence: CASSQDSASGGGQDTQYF.

The V and J genes are TRBV30 and TRBJ2-7, with TRBD1 identical over 7 bases. Germline loops: CDR1 GTSNPN, CDR2 SVGIG (reference sequence). The V and J ends lost 5 bases and 0 bases, in that order; junction bases with no gene match: 7. The CDR3 has 14 amino acids. This CDR3 is CAWHQGTASYEQYF. Written as DNA, the CDR3 is TGTGCCTGGCACCAGGGGACAGCCTCCTACGAGCAGTACTTC.

This clone has only a few counts. V is TRBV7-9 and J is TRBJ2-5; D is uncertain. V was shortened by 2 bases and J by 2 bases, with 3 bases between the two germline ends. The CDR3 extends over 12 amino acids. The germline CDR1 and CDR2 sequences are SEHNR and FQNEAQ (reference sequence). CDR3 DNA sequence: TGTGCCAGCAGCTTACGGCAAGAGACCCAGTACTTC. Translated, it gives CASSLRQETQYF.

The chain is built from TRBV28 and TRBJ1-5; D call uncertain. The V gene lost 2 bases and the J gene lost 2 bases, with 10 bases spanning the gap. The CDR3 sequence is 15 residues long. Germline CDR1 is MDHEN and CDR2 is SYDVKM. The CDR3 coding sequence is TGTGCCAGCAGTTTAATCCTCAAGGGCAATCAGCCCCAGCATTTT. Its protein product is CASSLILKGNQPQHF.